The 28 T cell receptor beta chains below all came from one sample that was sequenced in a study of cytomegalovirus exposure and HLA in healthy donors. Researchers ran the PCR with 60 Vbeta and 13 Jbeta primers. Libraries were prepared by immunoSEQ multiplex PCR; TCRdb keeps only in-frame clonotypes and omits some of them. Among more than 200,000 clones, about 74% were seen once, and the ten largest hold about a sixth. The sample taken for sequencing was PBMCs. The receptors shown here come from a man aged 35-49 years in good health and CMV-seronegative.

The chain couples TRBV13 to TRBJ2-1, with D perhaps matching TRBD2 (6 bases). Germline CDR1 reads PRHDT; CDR2 reads FYEKMQ (reference sequence). Trimming pared 1 base from V and 10 bases from J, leaving 8 bases between. This CDR3 is built from 12 residues. As DNA, the CDR3 is TGTGCCAGCAGCTTAGAAGCGGGCGAGCAGTTCTTC. Translation: CASSLEAGEQFF. Drawing the rest from reference TRBV13 and TRBJ2-1, the complete variable domain is AAGVIQSPRHLIKEKRETATLKCYPIPRHDTVYWYQQGPGQDPQFLISFYEKMQSDKGSIPDRFSAQQFSDYHSELNMSSLELGDSALYFCASSLEAGEQFFGPGTRLTVL.

The J gene is TRBJ2-7, the V gene TRBV2; the D gene is possibly TRBD2 (6 bases). Germline loops: CDR1 SNHLY, CDR2 FYNNEI. V gave up 3 bases and J gave up 7 bases, with 13 bases separating them. This CDR3 spans 13 amino acids. This CDR3 reads CASSDFPREEQYF. CDR3 bases: TGTGCCAGCAGTGATTTCCCCCGGGAGGAGCAGTACTTC.

Here the CDR3 reads CASSPPERQSNQPQHF. The CDR3 DNA reads TGTGCCAGCAGTCCCCCGGAAAGACAGAGCAATCAGCCCCAGCATTTT. The rearrangement links TRBV28 to TRBJ1-5, with D tentatively TRBD1 (5 bases). The CDR3 loop spans 16 amino acids. The V end was cut by 5 bases, the J end by 1 base, with 15 bases between. The germline V gene encodes CDR1 MDHEN and CDR2 SYDVKM.

The chain is built from TRBV10-3 and TRBJ2-3, with 9 positions matching TRBD1. The CDR3 extends over 14 amino acids. Germline CDR1 ENHRY, CDR2 SYGVKD. V was clipped by 6 bases and J by 1 base; unmatched bases: 2. Here the CDR3 DNA reads TGTGCCATCAGCCGGACAGGGGGCACAGATACGCAGTATTTT. Translated, it gives CAISRTGGTDTQYF.

This sequence joins TRBV7-2 and TRBJ1-1; D is ambiguous. Looked up from germline, CDR1 is SGHTA and CDR2 is FQGNSA. Trimming shortened V by 5 bases and J by 1 base, and 8 bases separated the two germline ends. This CDR3 region has 13 residues. The CDR3 region has the DNA TGTGCCAGCAGCCGAGGGCGGAACACTGAAGCTTTCTTT. Amino acid sequence: CASSRGRNTEAFF. Filled out from reference TRBV7-2 and TRBJ1-1, the complete variable domain reads GAGVSQSPSNKVTEKGKDVELRCDPISGHTALYWYRQSLGQGLEFLIYFQGNSAPDKSGLPSDRFSAERTGGSVSTLTIQRTQQEDSAVYLCASSRGRNTEAFFGQGTRLTVV.

This chain connects TRBV18 to TRBJ1-5; tentatively, D is TRBD1 (5 bases). The CDR3 sequence is 14 residues long. V was pared by 2 bases and J by 4 bases, with 9 bases between. Germline lookup yields CDR1 KGHSH and CDR2 LQKENI. The CDR3 coding sequence is TGTGCCAGCTCACCATTAGACAGTAATCAGCCCCAGCATTTT. Translating gives CASSPLDSNQPQHF.

This rearrangement joins TRBV6-1 to TRBJ2-1; D remains unclear. The V end lost 4 bases, the J end lost 0 bases, and 10 bases lay between the germline ends. Germline-derived CDR1 and CDR2 are MNHNS and SASEGT. This CDR3 region has 15 residues. CDR3 bases: TGTGCCAGCAGTGTTAGTAAAAACTCCTACAATGAGCAGTTCTTC. Translation gives CASSVSKNSYNEQFF.

This clone was detected a few times. The chain combines TRBV2 with TRBJ2-7; D might be TRBD2 (5 bases). The germline V and J ends were trimmed by 4 bases and 6 bases, with 13 bases remaining between them. The CDR3 length is 13 residues. Germline V CDR1 and CDR2: SNHLY, FYNNEI. The CDR3 sequence is CASSGSRGAEQYF. CDR3 DNA sequence: TGTGCCAGCAGTGGGTCCCGGGGTGCCGAGCAGTACTTC.

The V gene is TRBV4-3, the J gene TRBJ1-1; TRBD1 is a possible D gene (6 bases). The germline gives CDR1 LGHNA, CDR2 YSLEER. Trimming shortened V by 0 bases and J by 2 bases, and 7 bases separated the two germline ends. The length of the CDR3 is 14 residues. The CDR3 here is CASSQETGNTEAFF. For the CDR3, the DNA is TGCGCCAGCAGCCAAGAGACAGGTAACACTGAAGCTTTCTTT.

The chain carries TRBV19 and TRBJ1-1; 7 bases agree with TRBD1. V was clipped by 2 bases and J by 8 bases; unmatched bases: 5. CDR1 is LNHDA, CDR2 SQIVND, per germline (reference sequence). The CDR3 extends over 13 amino acids. CDR3 loop: CASSIMTGREAFF. The DNA for the CDR3 is TGTGCCAGTAGTATAATGACAGGGCGGGAAGCTTTCTTT.

The table lists this clone with a count of one. The V gene is TRBV20-1, the J gene TRBJ2-1; no definite D call. Germline V gene lookup returns CDR1 DFQATT and CDR2 SNEGSKA (reference sequence). The CDR3 length is 11 residues. Trimming took 7 bases from V and 5 from J, leaving 9 bases between them. CDR3 in amino acids: CSGRRNNEQFF. The CDR3 DNA is TGCAGTGGACGGAGAAACAATGAGCAGTTCTTC.

Note on this clone: Germline is not matched at one junction end, which may reflect a read error. The chain carries TRBV7-9 and TRBJ2-7; D possibly corresponds to TRBD2 (6 bases). This CDR3 region has 12 residues. Germline assignment: CDR1 SEHNR and CDR2 FQNEAQ (reference sequence). The CDR3 is CSSSSGLYEQYF. CDR3 DNA: TGTTCCAGCAGCTCGGGACTGTACGAGCAGTACTTC.

V gene TRBV7-6 combines with J gene TRBJ2-5; TRBD2 is a possible D gene (5 bases). The CDR3 runs to 11 residues. The ends were cut back, 8 bases at V and 5 bases at J, with 9 bases in the middle. Germline-derived CDR1 and CDR2 are SGHVS and FNYEAQ. CDR3 loop: CASGLTETQYF. CDR3 DNA sequence: TGTGCCAGCGGACTTACTGAGACCCAGTACTTC.

This chain connects TRBV7-3 to TRBJ2-2; 12 bases fit TRBD1. V lost 4 bases and J lost 7; bases outside the gene matches: 7. CDR1 and CDR2 (germline): SGHTA, FQGTGA. The CDR3 consists of 16 residues. CDR3 amino acids: CASSSRGQGAGGELFF. CDR3 sequence (DNA): TGTGCCAGCAGCTCAAGGGGACAGGGGGCCGGCGGGGAGCTGTTTTTT.

This clone appeared a few times. This chain connects TRBV2 to TRBJ1-4; tentatively, D is TRBD1 (6 bases). Germline-derived CDR1 and CDR2 are SNHLY and FYNNEI. V lost 1 base and J lost 5, with 17 bases in between. This CDR3 contains 17 residues. In DNA, the CDR3 is TGTGCCAGCAGTGAAGGGGAGGGGGTAGACTTAAATGAAAAACTGTTTTTT. Amino acid sequence: CASSEGEGVDLNEKLFF.

This chain uses TRBV7-2 with TRBJ1-6; D is perhaps TRBD1 (5 bases). V was trimmed by 1 base and J by 11 bases, leaving 12 bases between them. CDR1 is SGHTA and CDR2 is FQGNSA in the germline V gene. This CDR3 is 14 amino acids long. In DNA form, the CDR3 reads TGTGCCAGCAGCTTAGAGCAGGGTACCACACCCCTCCACTTT. The encoded protein is CASSLEQGTTPLHF.

The genes are TRBV30 and TRBJ2-5; tentative D call: TRBD1 (6 bases). The V end lost 5 bases, the J end lost 5 bases, and 21 bases lay between the germline ends. The CDR3 consists of 15 residues. Germline-derived CDR1 and CDR2 are GTSNPN and SVGIG (reference sequence). In DNA form, the CDR3 reads TGTGCCTGGGATCTTGGGGGCGGACTGTGGGAGACCCAGTACTTC. It is translated as CAWDLGGGLWETQYF.

The V and J genes are TRBV13 and TRBJ1-1; D is unresolved. The germline V gene encodes CDR1 PRHDT and CDR2 FYEKMQ (reference sequence). The CDR3 totals 13 residues. The V end lost 4 bases, the J end lost 4 bases, and 10 bases lay between the germline ends. The CDR3 DNA reads as TGTGCCAGCAGCTCGGGAGTTGGCACTGAAGCTTTCTTT. The encoded protein is CASSSGVGTEAFF.

This rearrangement joins TRBV18 to TRBJ2-1; possibly TRBD1 for D (5 bases). Deletions cut 4 bases from V and 0 bases from J, with 7 bases between. The CDR3 totals 14 residues. Per the germline V gene, CDR1 is KGHSH and CDR2 is LQKENI. CDR3 sequence (DNA): TGTGCCAGCTCACGAGACAGCTCCTACAATGAGCAGTTCTTC. It specifies CASSRDSSYNEQFF.

The chain has TRBV7-9 and TRBJ1-1, with 11 bases aligning to TRBD1. The CDR3 spans 14 residues. CDR1 and CDR2 (germline): SEHNR, FQNEAQ (reference sequence). With V trimmed by 8 bases and J by 6 bases, 8 bases remained unmatched. DNA for the CDR3: TGTGCCAGCGACGCAGGACAGGGGGCGGCTGAAGCTTTCTTT. It specifies CASDAGQGAAEAFF.

The genes are TRBV11-2 and TRBJ2-5; 8 bases fit TRBD2. The CDR3 is 15 residues long. V shed 4 bases, J shed 5 bases, and the junction held 9 bases outside the gene matches. Germline V gene sequence: CDR1 SGHAT, CDR2 FQNNGV. The CDR3, as DNA: TGTGCCAGCAGCTACCTCGGGGGGGCTCGGGAGACCCAGTACTTC. It codes for CASSYLGGARETQYF.

The chain uses TRBV27 and TRBJ2-7, with 14 bases aligning to TRBD2. The germline gives CDR1 MNHEY, CDR2 SMNVEV (reference sequence). The V gene end was trimmed by 4 bases and the J gene end by 7 bases; junction bases not matched to a gene: 15. The CDR3 loop spans 18 amino acids. Written as DNA, the CDR3 is TGTGCCAGCAGTTCCAGCACCAAAGGGACTAGCGGGAGTAGGGAGCAGTACTTC. It encodes CASSSSTKGTSGSREQYF.

This clone is a singleton in its sample. The rearrangement uses TRBV4-3 and TRBJ1-5; 8 bases are shared with TRBD1. The V segment lost 1 base and the J segment 7 bases; nucleotides outside the gene matches: 12. This CDR3 contains 17 residues. Germline V gene lookup returns CDR1 LGHNA and CDR2 YSLEER. The CDR3 is CASSQGTGTGYGQPQHF. The CDR3 DNA is TGCGCCAGCAGCCAAGGGACCGGGACAGGATATGGCCAGCCCCAGCATTTT.

The rearrangement joins TRBV29-1 to TRBJ2-7; possible D gene TRBD1, 5 bases. CDR3 size: 12 residues. Per the germline V gene, CDR1 is SQVTM and CDR2 is ANQGSEA. V lost 3 bases to trimming and J lost 4 bases, with 10 bases between them. CDR3 sequence: CSVETRDYEQYF. For the CDR3, the DNA is TGCAGCGTTGAGACCAGGGATTACGAGCAGTACTTC.

The chain couples TRBV14 to TRBJ1-1, with a weak D call TRBD1 (6 bases). The V end lost 3 bases, the J end lost 5 bases, and 10 bases lay between the germline ends. This CDR3 comprises 13 residues. In germline, CDR1 is SGHDN, CDR2 FVKESK. CDR3 in amino acids: CASSHQQGTEAFF. The CDR3 nucleotides read TGTGCCAGCAGCCACCAACAGGGTACTGAAGCTTTCTTT.

The V gene is TRBV14, the J gene TRBJ2-1; weak D call: TRBD2 (6 bases). Per the germline V gene, CDR1 is SGHDN and CDR2 is FVKESK. The CDR3 is 13 amino acids. V was shortened by 8 bases and J by 6 bases, with 14 bases between the two germline ends. The CDR3 reads CASEAPGLNEQFF. The DNA for the CDR3 is TGTGCCAGCGAGGCCCCGGGACTCAATGAGCAGTTCTTC.

The chain is built from TRBV7-9 and TRBJ1-2, with 7 nucleotides matching TRBD1. Losses at the gene ends were 5 bases for V and 8 bases for J; bases not matched to a gene: 8. This CDR3 region has 13 residues. CDR1 and CDR2 (germline): SEHNR, FQNEAQ (reference sequence). For the CDR3, the DNA is TGTGCCAGCAGCGCATCAGGGACAGACGGCTACACCTTC. Its protein product is CASSASGTDGYTF.

The J gene is TRBJ2-4, the V gene TRBV12-5, with TRBD1 identical over 7 bases. Unmatched junction bases numbered 5, after V lost 2 bases and J lost 7 bases. CDR1 LGHNT and CDR2 FRNRAP come from the germline V gene. The CDR3 totals 14 residues. CDR3 sequence reads: CASGLRGRGNIQYF. The CDR3 DNA reads as TGTGCTAGTGGTTTGAGGGGGCGAGGCAACATTCAGTACTTC. Looking up the rest from reference TRBV12-5 and TRBJ2-4 gives the full variable domain: DARVTQTPRHKVTEMGQEVTMRCQPILGHNTVFWYRQTMMQGLELLAYFRNRAPLDDSGMPKDRFSAEMPDATLATLKIQPSEPRDSAVYFCASGLRGRGNIQYFGAGTRLSVL.